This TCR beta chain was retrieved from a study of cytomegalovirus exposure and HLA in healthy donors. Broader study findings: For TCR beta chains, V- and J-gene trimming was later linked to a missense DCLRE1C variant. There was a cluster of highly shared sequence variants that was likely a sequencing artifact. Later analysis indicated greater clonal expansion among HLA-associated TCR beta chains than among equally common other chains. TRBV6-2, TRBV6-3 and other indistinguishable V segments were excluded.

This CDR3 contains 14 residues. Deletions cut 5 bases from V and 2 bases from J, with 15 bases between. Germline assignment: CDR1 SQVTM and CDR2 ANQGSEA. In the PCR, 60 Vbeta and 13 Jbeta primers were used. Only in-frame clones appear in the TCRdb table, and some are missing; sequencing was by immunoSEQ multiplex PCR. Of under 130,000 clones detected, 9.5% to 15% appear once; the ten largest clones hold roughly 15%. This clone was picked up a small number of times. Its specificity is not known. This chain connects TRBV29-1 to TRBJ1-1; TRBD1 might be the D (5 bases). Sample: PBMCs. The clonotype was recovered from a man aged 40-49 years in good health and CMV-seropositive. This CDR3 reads CSVIRRDVNTEAFF. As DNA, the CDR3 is TGCAGCGTTATTAGGCGGGACGTTAACACTGAAGCTTTCTTT.